A selection of T cell receptor beta chains follows, all from one sample in a study of patients and donors after allogeneic stem cell transplantation. Using its own MiXCR run on the RT-PCR reads, TCRdb lists one record per CDR3 protein. The table lists around 9,000 distinct CDR3 sequences, approximately 3.9% of them singletons. The specimen sequenced was blood, either unsorted or a sorted T cell fraction (not recorded which). The receptors shown here come from a human donor who was either an allogeneic HSCT recipient or a stem cell or donor lymphocyte infusion donor (not recorded which). It is not recorded whose cells these are; they may come from a transplant donor. Both conserved end residues are part of each CDR3. D genes are given only for firm matches. Clone sizes are given selectively: once, few, many, or a class where the clone is expanded.

>many|TRBD2|TRBJ2-5|TRBV7-9
TGTGCCAGCAGCTCGTCGGGACTAGGCAGGGAGACCCAGTACTTC
CASSSSGLGRETQYF
>medium-sized|.|TRBJ2-3|TRBV12-3/TRBV12-4
TGTGCCAGCAGTTTAGTGGGGGCAGATACGCAGTATTTT
CASSLVGADTQYF
>many|.|TRBJ2-5|TRBV24-1
TGTGCCACTTCCCACACAGGGTACCAAGAGACCCAGTACTTC
CATSHTGYQETQYF
>many|TRBD1|TRBJ2-7|TRBV6-5
TGTGCCAGCAGTTACTCACAGGGGTACGAGCAGTACTTC
CASSYSQGYEQYF
>few|.|TRBJ2-2|TRBV24-1
TGTGCCACCAGTGAATCGGGCGGAGTGAAAGGGACCGGGGAGCTGTTTTTT
CATSESGGVKGTGELFF
>many|TRBD2|TRBJ2-3|TRBV20-1
TGCAGTGCTAGTCAACTAGCGGGGTACACAGATACGCAGTATTTT
CSASQLAGYTDTQYF
>.|TRBD1|TRBJ2-1|TRBV5-1
TGTGCCATCAGCTTGTGGGGACAGGGAGGAGGCAATGAGCAGTTCTTC
CAISLWGQGGGNEQFF
>medium-sized|TRBD1|TRBJ1-1|TRBV5-6
TGTGCCAGCAGCCGAGGCAGGGGGGATTTCGGAGCTTTCTTT
CASSRGRGDFGAFF
>many|.|TRBJ1-6|TRBV20-1
TGCAGTGCTAGAGATCCAAATTCACCCCTCCACTTT
CSARDPNSPLHF
>medium-sized|.|TRBJ2-6|TRBV7-9
TGTGCCAGCAGCTTGAGGGTCCCTGGGGCCAACGTCCTGACTTTC
CASSLRVPGANVLTF
>medium-sized|TRBD2|TRBJ2-7|TRBV12-3/TRBV12-4
TGTGCCAGCGGGGGGGGCTACGAGCAGTACTTC
CASGGGYEQYF
>many|.|TRBJ2-5|TRBV29-1
TGCAGCGTTGAATACGACCGATCCAGAATGGGGGAGACCCAGTACTTC
CSVEYDRSRMGETQYF
>many|TRBD2|TRBJ2-3|TRBV7-9
TGTGCCAGCAGCTACCCCTTGCGTTCGGCTAGCGGGGGAGTAGATACGCAGTATTTT
CASSYPLRSASGGVDTQYF
>many|.|TRBJ1-1|TRBV20-1
TGCAGTGCTCCGATGGCGGGCGGCCGGCCTGAAGCTTTCTTT
CSAPMAGGRPEAFF
>medium-sized|.|TRBJ1-4|TRBV27
TGTGCCAGCAGCATTGGCGGGTTACTGGCTAATGAAAAACTGTTTTTT
CASSIGGLLANEKLFF
>many|.|TRBJ2-3|TRBV5-8
TGTGCCAGCAGCTGGACGGGACCTATTGATACGCAGTATTTT
CASSWTGPIDTQYF
>medium-sized|TRBD2|TRBJ2-3|TRBV11-3
TGTGCCAGCAGCTTATCCGGGACTAGTGAGTATTTT
CASSLSGTSEYF
>.|.|TRBJ1-1|TRBV6-5
TGTGCCAGCAGTTACCAATCTCAAACTGAAGCTTTCTTT
CASSYQSQTEAFF
>medium-sized|.|TRBJ1-2|TRBV12-3/TRBV12-4
TGTGCCAGCAGTTCAGGGACCTATGGCTACACCTTC
CASSSGTYGYTF
>many|.|TRBJ2-5|TRBV18
TGTGCCAGCTCACCACCGATGGTCAGGCAAGAGACCCAGTACTTC
CASSPPMVRQETQYF
>medium-sized|.|TRBJ2-6|TRBV28
TGTGCCAGCAGAAGTTCTGGGGCCAACGTCCTGACTTTC
CASRSSGANVLTF
>medium-sized|.|TRBJ2-7|TRBV20-1
TGCAGTGCTAGAGATCTGACCTACGAGCAGTACTTC
CSARDLTYEQYF
>medium-sized|TRBD2|TRBJ2-1|TRBV6-5
TGTGCCAGCAGTCGCACCGGGACTAGCGGTTATGAGCAGTTCTTC
CASSRTGTSGYEQFF
>many|.|TRBJ2-1|TRBV10-3
TGTGCCATCAAGAATGGAGAATGGGTTTTGAATGAGCAGTTCTTC
CAIKNGEWVLNEQFF
>medium-sized|.|TRBJ1-1|TRBV11-2
TGTGCCAGCAGCAACGTCAGGGGAAAGAACACTGAAGCTTTCTTT
CASSNVRGKNTEAFF
>many|TRBD1|TRBJ1-4|TRBV28
TGTGCCAGCAGCAGCCCCGGGACAGTCAATGAAAAACTGTTTTTT
CASSSPGTVNEKLFF
>many|.|TRBJ2-3|TRBV7-2
TGTGCCAGCAGCTTAGCGGGGTCCTGGGTCGATACGCAGTATTTT
CASSLAGSWVDTQYF
>many|TRBD1|TRBJ1-2|TRBV12-3/TRBV12-4
TGTGCCAGCAGTCCCCAACAGGGGGTAGGATATGGCTACACCTTC
CASSPQQGVGYGYTF
>many|.|TRBJ2-5|TRBV21-1
TGTGCCAGCACCAAACAGTTTAAACAAGAGACCCAGTACTTC
CASTKQFKQETQYF
>many|TRBD1|TRBJ2-5|TRBV9
TGTGCCAGCAGCGTCCGCCCCGGACAGGGGGCTGGGGAGACCCAGTACTTC
CASSVRPGQGAGETQYF
>many|.|TRBJ1-6|TRBV6-5
TGTGCCAGCAGTTACTCGTTAGTCACAAATAATTCACCCCTCCACTTT
CASSYSLVTNNSPLHF
>medium-sized|.|TRBJ2-5|TRBV7-9
TGTGCCAGCAGCTCCCTTAGCGGTCAAGAGACCCAGTACTTC
CASSSLSGQETQYF
>medium-sized|.|TRBJ1-4|TRBV6-5
TGTGCCAGCAGTTACGACGGGTTCGAAAAACTGTTTTTT
CASSYDGFEKLFF
>large|.|TRBJ1-2|TRBV7-9
TGTGCCAGCAGCTTACGGGCTCGACCCGACGAAGACTACACCTTC
CASSLRARPDEDYTF
>medium-sized|.|TRBJ1-4|TRBV7-9
TGTGCCAGCAGCTTAGACCTGGGGGCCCGAGAAAAACTGTTTTTT
CASSLDLGAREKLFF
>medium-sized|TRBD1|TRBJ1-2|TRBV5-1
TGCGCCAGCAGCTTGGCGGGGGACAGCAGCTACACCTTC
CASSLAGDSSYTF
>many|TRBD2|TRBJ2-1|TRBV11-3
TGTGCCAGCATCGGGACTAGCGGGAGGATCGGGGAGCAGTTCTTC
CASIGTSGRIGEQFF
>many|.|TRBJ2-7|TRBV4-3
TGCGCCAGCAGCCAAGAAGGGGGGCCAGGGTGGAGCTCCTACGAGCAGTACTTC
CASSQEGGPGWSSYEQYF
>many|.|TRBJ2-1|TRBV7-6
TGTGCCAGCAGCTTAGGTGCAGGGTATTTCAATGAGCAGTTCTTC
CASSLGAGYFNEQFF
>few|TRBD1|TRBJ2-1|TRBV6-2/TRBV6-3
TGTGCCAGCAGGCGGCGACAGGGGACGCATTTTGACAATGAGCAGTTCTTC
CASRRRQGTHFDNEQFF
>many|.|TRBJ2-7|TRBV7-9
TGTGCCAGCAGCGACCCACCCTGGACTGGGGTCTCCGAGCAGTACTTC
CASSDPPWTGVSEQYF
>medium-sized|.|TRBJ1-5|TRBV5-8
TGTGCCAGCAGCATTGGAGGGCCGGACAATCAGCCCCAGCATTTT
CASSIGGPDNQPQHF
>few|.|TRBJ1-5|TRBV19
TGTGCCAGTAGTGGACAGTCCAATCAGCCCCAGCATTTT
CASSGQSNQPQHF
>medium-sized|.|TRBJ1-2|TRBV29-1
TGCAGCGTTGAGACGGGACATAGATATGGCTACACCTTC
CSVETGHRYGYTF
>.|TRBD1|TRBJ2-2|TRBV7-9
TGTGCCAGCAGCCCCCGACAGGGAAGCCCCGGGGAGCTGTTTTTT
CASSPRQGSPGELFF
>many|TRBD2|TRBJ2-1|TRBV27
TGTGCCAGCAGTTTATATCTAGCGGAAACATCCTACAATGAGCAGTTCTTC
CASSLYLAETSYNEQFF
>many|.|TRBJ2-3|TRBV5-1
TGCGCCAGCAGTTCGGCGGTACCCACAGATACGCAGTATTTT
CASSSAVPTDTQYF
>medium-sized|.|TRBJ1-5|TRBV7-9
TGTGCCAGCAGCTTAGGGAATCAGCCCCAGCATTTT
CASSLGNQPQHF
>many|.|TRBJ2-7|TRBV5-1
TGCGCCAGCATGCTTAAGTGGGGGAGCTCCTACGAGCAGTACTTC
CASMLKWGSSYEQYF
>many|.|TRBJ2-3|TRBV10-3
TGTGCCATCAGTGCAGCTTATTCTAGCACAGATACGCAGTATTTT
CAISAAYSSTDTQYF
>many|.|TRBJ2-1|TRBV4-1
TGCGCCAGCAGCCTAATGGGGAGCACCTACAATGAGCAGTTCTTC
CASSLMGSTYNEQFF
>many|TRBD2|TRBJ2-5|TRBV5-6
TGTGCCAGCAACGGACTAGCGGAGGGGGAGACCCAGTACTTC
CASNGLAEGETQYF
>many|.|TRBJ2-1|TRBV5-1
TGCGCCAGCAGTGATGACAGAACCCTTTCAGGAGAGCAGTTCTTC
CASSDDRTLSGEQFF
>large|.|TRBJ1-1|TRBV7-9
TGTGCCAGCAGCTGGGGGAACACTGAAGCTTTCTTT
CASSWGNTEAFF